This TCR beta chain was identified during a study of cytomegalovirus exposure and HLA in healthy donors (dated by TCRdb to about 2017). With regard to the full study: According to a later analysis, one platform produced both the 120 validation repertoires and the approximately 600 repertoires of the first cohort. The study aimed to test whether signatures of past pathogen exposure could be identified by cataloging public T cell receptors. In addition to the first cohort of around 670 subjects, a separate validation cohort of under 150 different subjects was used. High-throughput TCR immunosequencing, statistical association of individual TCRs with disease status, and machine learning were combined to predict cytomegalovirus infection status. Here is what the overall study found, with its caveats: Cytomegalovirus status was reported to be diagnosed by the classifier with high specificity and sensitivity in both the original and validation cohorts. Subsequent analysis determined that TCRs grouped into clusters in the first cohort also showed a tendency toward co-occurrence across the 90 to 150 validation repertoires, and roughly 95% of cluster scores exceeded 0. The authors suggested that the approach could potentially be extended to other disease states and immunological phenotypes. In vitro tests confirmed that a few of the cytomegalovirus-associated TCR beta chains recognize cytomegalovirus antigens. Most TCR sequences were observed very rarely across donors, whereas some public TCRs were present in many individuals. The study gave a list of 150 to 200 TCR beta chains associated with cytomegalovirus. A later analysis had no HLA typing for the validation cohort, so co-occurrence there was scored across all 130 or so repertoires.

The CDR3 sequence holds 13 residues, the cysteine and phenylalanine included. Just the 39-base CDR3 DNA is kept, in frame starting at base 1. Sequences MNHNY (CDR1) and SVGAGI (CDR2) are obtained from the germline V gene (reference sequence). Trimming removed 8 bases from V and 8 bases from J; the gene matches leave 7 bases unexplained. On this clone: Its cognate antigen has yet to be identified. No base quality values were provided; no much bigger clone lies one nucleotide off.

Donors formed part of the validation cohort, which comprised fewer than 150 subjects and was distinct from the first cohort of fewer than 750 subjects. Receptor libraries were prepared by the immunoSEQ multiplex PCR assay. As for how the authors treated the data: A statistical classification framework was built to diagnose cytomegalovirus status from the catalog of TCR beta chain sequences. Held by TCRdb, this immuneACCESS table contains in-frame sequences only and omits some clones. Under half of the omission traces to an unresolved V gene where checked; the cause of the rest is unknown. V and J calls and clone size are as listed in that table; D and trimming were resolved from the DNA. The sample contains under 150,000 clones, 70% to 90% of them found a single time. The top ten hold about 1.9% of the sample.

This TCR was recovered from a woman between 18 and 30 years old in good health and CMV-seronegative. Source material: PBMCs. The sequence links TRBV6-6 to TRBJ1-4, and 8 junctional nucleotides match TRBD1. The CDR3 has the sequence CASGQGGREKLFF. The nucleotide sequence reads as follows: TGTGCCAGCGGACAGGGTGGGAGAGAAAAACTGTTTTTT.